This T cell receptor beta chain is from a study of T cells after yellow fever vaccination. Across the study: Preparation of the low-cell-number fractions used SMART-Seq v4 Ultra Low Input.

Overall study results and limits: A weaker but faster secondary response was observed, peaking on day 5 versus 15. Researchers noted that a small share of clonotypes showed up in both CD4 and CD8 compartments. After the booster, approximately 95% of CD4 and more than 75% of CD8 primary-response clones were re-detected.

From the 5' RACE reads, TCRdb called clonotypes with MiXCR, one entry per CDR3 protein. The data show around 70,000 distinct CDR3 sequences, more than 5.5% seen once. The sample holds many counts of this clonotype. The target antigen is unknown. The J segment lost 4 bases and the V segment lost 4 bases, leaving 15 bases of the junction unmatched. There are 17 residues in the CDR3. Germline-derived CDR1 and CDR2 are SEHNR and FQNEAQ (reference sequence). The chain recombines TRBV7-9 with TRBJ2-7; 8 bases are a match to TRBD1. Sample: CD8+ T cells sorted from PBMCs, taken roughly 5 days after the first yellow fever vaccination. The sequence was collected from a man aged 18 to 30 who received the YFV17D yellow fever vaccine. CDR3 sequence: CASSSKTGDIHLYEQYF. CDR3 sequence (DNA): TGTGCCAGCAGCTCTAAGACAGGGGATATTCACCTTTACGAGCAGTACTTC.